The 10 T cell receptor beta chains below come from one sample, sequenced in a study of PD-L1 blockade in urothelial cancer. The protocol was immunoSEQ multiplex PCR, while the TCRdb copy is restricted to in-frame clones and leaves out a portion. The sample comprises just over 50,000 clones, approximately 86% of which are singletons, and 15% to 20% rests with the top ten. The specimen comprised PBMCs, sampled around atezolizumab (anti-PD-L1) treatment. The receptors stem from a man in his fifties or sixties with urothelial cancer.

V gene TRBV5-6 combines with J gene TRBJ1-5; 10 bases align to TRBD1. The CDR3 sequence is 16 residues long. After removal of 0 bases from V and 8 bases from J, the junction contained 8 bases not matched to a gene. Germline CDR1 is SGHDT and CDR2 is YYEEEE. The CDR3 spells CASSLGVTGGLEPQHF. The DNA of the CDR3 is TGTGCCAGCAGCTTGGGGGTGACAGGGGGCTTGGAGCCCCAGCATTTT.

This clone was recorded once. The rearrangement uses TRBV7-9 and TRBJ1-2; 7 bases are a match to TRBD1. The germline V gene encodes CDR1 SEHNR and CDR2 FQNEAQ (reference sequence). Losses at the gene ends were 8 bases for V and 7 bases for J; bases not matched to a gene: 10. This CDR3 is built from 13 residues. For the CDR3, the DNA is TGTGCCAGCGGATTTGAGGGGGCGGGTGGCTACACCTTC. Residues: CASGFEGAGGYTF.

CDR3 nucleotides: TGTGCCAGCAGTTTATCTGGTCTCAGGGGGCGCGGACACGAGCAGTACTTC. Translating it yields CASSLSGLRGRGHEQYF. This sequence joins TRBV28 and TRBJ2-7, with 8 bases fitting TRBD1. J gave up 5 bases and V 1 base, and 13 bases lay outside the gene matches. Germline V gives CDR1 MDHEN, CDR2 SYDVKM. The CDR3 has 17 amino acids. The whole variable domain, remainder taken from reference TRBV28 and TRBJ2-7, is DVKVTQSSRYLVKRTGEKVFLECVQDMDHENMFWYRQDPGLGLRLIYFSYDVKMKEKGDIPEGYSVSREKKERFSLILESASTNQTSMYLCASSLSGLRGRGHEQYFGPGTRLTVT.

The table lists this clone with a count of one. The chain combines TRBV28 with TRBJ1-3; D not resolved. Germline values: CDR1 MDHEN, CDR2 SYDVKM. This CDR3 contains 15 residues. Trimming cost V 2 bases and J 4 bases, with 12 bases left between them. Here the CDR3 reads CASSLLTEFGNTIYF. The CDR3 nucleotides read TGTGCCAGCAGTTTACTCACAGAATTCGGAAACACCATATATTTT.

CDR3 in amino acids: CAIQRAGPETQYF. The CDR3 DNA reads TGTGCCATCCAGAGGGCGGGGCCCGAGACCCAGTACTTC. The rearrangement uses TRBV10-3 and TRBJ2-5; TRBD2 might be the D (6 bases). Germline loops: CDR1 ENHRY, CDR2 SYGVKD. Trimming took off 8 bases at V and 5 bases at J, with 15 bases between the two ends. This CDR3 has 13 residues.

CDR3 DNA sequence: TGTGCCAGCAAAGACACGGAGGGAACCTACGAGCAGTACTTC. Its protein product is CASKDTEGTYEQYF. The chain couples TRBV2 to TRBJ2-7, with a weak D call TRBD2 (6 bases). V was pared by 7 bases and J by 2 bases, with 15 bases between. This CDR3 is built from 14 residues. In germline, CDR1 is SNHLY, CDR2 FYNNEI.

This chain uses TRBV7-8 with TRBJ2-7; the match to TRBD1 covers 8 bases. Germline V gene lookup returns CDR1 SGHVS and CDR2 FQNEAQ. J was trimmed by 6 bases and V by 3 bases; bases with no gene match: 13. CDR3 length: 16 amino acids. The CDR3 protein is CASSFGAGGGMAEQYF. CDR3 nucleotides: TGTGCCAGCAGCTTTGGGGCAGGGGGCGGGATGGCCGAGCAGTACTTC.

This clone was seen a handful of times. The V gene is TRBV19, the J gene TRBJ1-4, with D maybe TRBD1 (5 bases). V shed 9 bases and J shed 10 bases, with 18 bases lying between them. The CDR3 runs 13 residues. Germline lookup yields CDR1 LNHDA and CDR2 SQIVND (reference sequence). For the CDR3, the DNA is TGTGCCAGCCTGGAGGCAGGCGGGGGAAAACTGTTTTTT. This codes for CASLEAGGGKLFF.

The genes are TRBV29-1 and TRBJ1-1, with 9 bases lining up with TRBD1. Germline CDR1 and CDR2: SQVTM and ANQGSEA. V shed 7 bases and J 2 bases; nucleotides not matched to a gene: 2. The CDR3 length is 12 residues. Here the CDR3 reads CSGDRANTEAFF. DNA for the CDR3: TGCAGCGGGGACAGGGCCAACACTGAAGCTTTCTTT.

The V gene is TRBV5-8, the J gene TRBJ2-1, with 7 bases aligning to TRBD2. With V trimmed by 6 bases and J by 7 bases, 10 bases remained unmatched. Germline V lookup: CDR1 SGHTS, CDR2 YDEGEE. The CDR3 runs to 14 residues. The CDR3 coding sequence is TGTGCCAGCACCCCGGGGAGGGTCCGGAATGAGCAGTTCTTC. Translation gives CASTPGRVRNEQFF. Combining the CDR3 with reference TRBV5-8 and TRBJ2-1 gives the whole variable domain EAGVTQSPTHLIKTRGQQATLRCSPISGHTSVYWYQQALGLGLQFLLWYDEGEERNRGNFPPRFSGRQFPNYSSELNVNALELEDSALYLCASTPGRVRNEQFFGPGTRLTVL.